The present T cell receptor beta chain was sequenced within a study of beta chain features in type 1 diabetes (dated by TCRdb to 2016 to 2019). Background on the whole study: Patients and healthy donors did not differ in mean age, gender distribution, total cell number or subset yield. A total of roughly 100 million sorted cells were examined across all samples, and the number of cells per subset was strongly correlated with RNA yield. The study compared the TCRB repertoires of sorted circulating CD4+ T cell subsets in recently diagnosed type 1 diabetes patients with those in matched healthy donors. Regulatory and stem cell-like memory subsets were obtained from only 8 patients and about eight healthy donors, while naive and central memory subsets were obtained from all 30 or so donors. Overall results and qualifications from the work: Shorter templates might have been favored by PCR, but patient and control samples were amplified and corrected together, so both groups would have been affected equally by any skew. HLA sub-analyses involved small numbers of individuals, so any influence of HLA type on TCRB rearrangement remained unresolved. Naive, central memory and regulatory TCRB repertoires appeared more similar among patients than among healthy donors. Type 1 diabetes patients showed a moderate but significant shortening of TCRB CDR3 length in all four CD4+ subsets. Because cDNA was sequenced instead of genomic DNA, highly expressing activated cells could be over-represented, though the groups showed no difference in activation or CD3 levels. At VDJ recombination sites, type 1 diabetes patients had fewer insertions and more deleted nucleotides, which implies abnormalities in thymic rearrangement.

From each donor, a single peripheral blood sample of about 110 mL on average was drawn into heparinised tubes. A BD FACSAria II and a panel including CD45RO, CCR7, CD25, CD127, CD95 and CD27 were used to sort naive, central memory, regulatory and stem cell-like memory CD4+ T cells. All sorted populations exceeded 95% purity. Right away, PBMCs were isolated by Lymphoprep density gradient centrifugation and were stained directly, with no culture step. So that batch effects would be minimized, each experiment stained and sorted samples in pairs, pairing one healthy donor with one patient. The table lists this clone with a few counts. There is no known antigen for this receptor. No much larger clone exists at a distance of one base, and base qualities are not known. CDR1 and CDR2 are read off the germline V gene as SGHRS and YFSETQ. The CDR3 sequence holds 16 residues, the cysteine and phenylalanine included. This entry keeps only the CDR3 DNA: 48 bases, framed from base 1. Trimmed from V: 1 base; trimmed from J: 1 base; junction bases lacking a gene match: 3.

The High Capacity cDNA Reverse Transcription Kit was used to reverse transcribe all of the isolated RNA, meaning that expressed TCRB transcripts were what got sequenced. Naive, central memory and regulatory T cell samples underwent deep immunoSEQ sequencing, averaging roughly 3.4 million total reads per sample. Sorted cells were lysed in RLT buffer and RNA was extracted with DNase-treated RNeasy Micro or Mini kits, depending on cell number. To prevent cross-contamination, each cell subset was processed individually, whereas patient and healthy donor samples were processed jointly. Using the immunoSEQ multiplex PCR, TCRB sequences were amplified from cDNA into 87-bp fragments spanning the CDR3 region. Amplicons were sequenced on the Illumina HiSeq platform. Concerning the study's data processing: Synthetic template baselines were used to correct PCR bias computationally, reads within Hamming distance 2 were collapsed, and singletons that could not be merged were discarded. By aligning reads against IMGT, V, D and J genes, CDR3 length, and insertions or deletions at six rearrangement sites were assigned. Within each subset, clonotype counts were normalized to the number of sorted cells before true diversity and Gini coefficients were calculated with the tcR R package. Repertoire sharing was quantified using the overlap coefficient calculated on TCRB nucleotide sequences. TCRdb holds this immuneACCESS table with in-frame rearrangements only. Some clones are missing; in checked studies, unresolved V genes explain under half, and the rest has no known cause. The V and J calls and clone size come from that table; D and trimming were worked out from the DNA. Within this sample are about 160,000 clones, with roughly 8% of them counted one time only. The ten largest clones take up approximately 0.5% of the sample.

The sequence joins TRBV5-1 to TRBJ2-2, with 8 middle bases fitting TRBD1. This TCR derives from a young man with type 1 diabetes. Sequenced input: central memory CD4+ T cells from blood. The bases are TGCGCCAGCAGCTTGCGCGGGACAGGGAACACCGGGGAGCTGTTTTTT. Its protein reads: CASSLRGTGNTGELFF.